This passage covers 5 T cell receptor beta chains from one sample sequenced in a study of T cells in Graves' hyperthyroidism and ophthalmopathy. Using RNA transcripts as the source, TCR beta CDR3 regions were amplified. A set of HTBI primers served as the primers for a first-round RT-PCR of the TCR CDR3. TCRdb recomputed calls from the multiplex PCR reads with MiXCR, one row per CDR3 protein. This sample has 800,000 or so distinct CDR3 sequences, with around 39% found just once. Sequencing was carried out using blood. Receptor source: a man between 18 and 35 years old with Graves' hyperthyroidism.

The CDR3 DNA sequence: TGTGCCAGCAGCTTAGTGGGGGGGGGGGCCGGGGAGCTGTTTTTT. Translation gives CASSLVGGGAGELFF. This chain links TRBV7-2 with TRBJ2-2, with 7 bases lining up with TRBD2. V shed 1 base, J shed 6 bases, and the junction held 5 bases outside the gene matches. Germline V CDR1 and CDR2: SGHTA, FQGNSA. The CDR3 length is 15 residues.

The chain uses TRBV7-8 and TRBJ2-7; D call uncertain. With 5 bases removed from V and 3 bases from J, the gap between germline ends came to 14 bases. This CDR3 contains 14 residues. Germline loops: CDR1 SGHVS, CDR2 FQNEAQ. The CDR3 reads CASSPGAQYYEQYF. The CDR3 bases are TGTGCCAGCAGCCCCGGTGCCCAGTACTACGAGCAGTACTTC.

A remark on this clonotype: The junction departs from the called germline gene at one end, perhaps through a read error. The V call is TRBV7-2, the J call TRBJ1-1; D is uncertain. This CDR3 region has 18 residues. The V gene's germline CDR1 is SGHTA and CDR2 FQGNSA. CDR3 amino acids: CASSSTLHSPSMNTEVFF. The DNA of the CDR3 is TGTGCCAGCAGCTCTACTCTCCATTCCCCATCCATGAACACTGAAGTTTTCTTT.

This clonotype has ten or more counts. The chain is built from TRBV9 and TRBJ2-7, with 7 bases identical to TRBD1. CDR1 SGDLS and CDR2 YYNGEE come from the germline V gene. Germline trimming cut 3 bases from V and 5 bases from J; bases unmatched to any gene: 2. CDR3 length: 12 amino acids. The CDR3 nucleotides are TGTGCCAGCAGCGCTACAGGGGACGAGCAGTACTTC. Amino acids: CASSATGDEQYF.

This chain connects TRBV20-1 to TRBJ1-4; 8 positions agree with TRBD1. CDR1 is DFQATT and CDR2 is SNEGSKA in the germline V gene (reference sequence). This CDR3 contains 15 residues. The J segment lost 7 bases and the V segment lost 0 bases, leaving 7 bases of the junction unmatched. The CDR3 DNA follows: TGCAGTGCTAGAGACACCCAGGGGGCTCGTGAAAAACTGTTTTTT. Amino acid sequence: CSARDTQGAREKLFF.